The text below deals with one T cell receptor (beta chain). Its antigen is unknown. The germline gives CDR1 SGHDT, CDR2 YYEEEE. Trimming took 0 bases from V and 1 from J, leaving 4 bases between them. The CDR3 contains 14 residues. The sample is drawn from a study of cytomegalovirus exposure and HLA in healthy donors. General observations from the study: Among TCR sequences, most were rare, though some public TCRs appeared in many donors. Overall, approximately 150 TCR beta chains were annotated as cytomegalovirus-associated. The tendency of first-cohort TCR clusters to co-occur in the 120 or so validation repertoires was identified by a subsequent analysis.

Clones were sequenced by immunoSEQ multiplex PCR, and TCRdb holds only the in-frame ones, with some missing. The sample yields about 150,000 clones, about 86% seen once. This TCR came from a human donor in good health. The V call is TRBV5-6, the J call TRBJ2-2; D gene uncertain. The sample was PBMCs. CDR3 coding DNA: TGTGCCAGCAGCTTGGATCAGAACACCGGGGAGCTGTTTTTT. Its protein is CASSLDQNTGELFF.